A single sample is the source of the 8 T cell receptor beta chains below, sequenced in a study of blood T cells in healthy people across ages. Together with a sample-barcoded 5' primer, a J-beta primer mix was included in a second PCR lasting about 7 to 12 cycles. TCRdb itself ran the 5' RACE reads through MiXCR, one entry per CDR3 protein. The sample lists hundreds of thousands of distinct CDR3 sequences, 20% to 25% occurring once. The source material was blood. The receptors originated from a man between 65 and 80 years old in good health.

This rearrangement joins TRBV27 to TRBJ1-6; TRBD1 aligns across 12 bases. Germline V gene data show CDR1 as MNHEY and CDR2 as SMNVEV (reference sequence). V lost 4 bases and J lost 6; bases outside the gene matches: 4. This CDR3 contains 16 residues. For the CDR3, the DNA is TGTGCCAGCAGTTGGGGACAGGGGGCGCGTAATTCACCCCTCCACTTT. Its translation: CASSWGQGARNSPLHF.

This chain joins TRBV5-4 and TRBJ2-7; 7 bases agree with TRBD1. V gave up 3 bases and J gave up 11 bases; unmatched junction bases: 8. The CDR3 loop spans 12 amino acids. Germline V CDR1 and CDR2: SGHNT, YYREEE (reference sequence). The DNA for the CDR3 is TGTGCCAGCAGCTCGACTCCGGGACAGAAGTACTTC. Protein: CASSSTPGQKYF.

This clonotype came up once. V gene TRBV12-3 or TRBV12-4 combines with J gene TRBJ2-3; 8 nucleotides match TRBD2. The length of the CDR3 is 15 residues. Trimming at V came to 6 bases and at J to 2 bases, leaving 7 bases not matched to a gene. CDR3 DNA sequence: TGTGCCAGCAGGCCACGGGAGGGTCACACAGATACGCAGTATTTT. Amino acid sequence: CASRPREGHTDTQYF.

This clonotype occurred a few times. The chain uses TRBV20-1 and TRBJ1-5; unclear D gene. The CDR3 consists of 13 residues. Germline assignment: CDR1 DFQATT and CDR2 SNEGSKA (reference sequence). Trimming cost V 6 bases and J 3 bases, with 12 bases left between them. CDR3 DNA: TGCAGTGCGGGCACAGTCCCCAATCAGCCCCAGCATTTT. It yields the protein CSAGTVPNQPQHF.

This chain joins TRBV18 and TRBJ2-1; 10 bases agree with TRBD2. Trimming cost V 3 bases and J 5 bases; bases outside gene matches: 4. Germline V gene lookup returns CDR1 KGHSH and CDR2 LQKENI. This CDR3 is built from 15 residues. CDR3 nucleotides: TGTGCCAGCTCACCCCGGACTAGCGGACACAATGAGCAGTTCTTC. Translation gives CASSPRTSGHNEQFF.

This clonotype occurred many times. The genes are TRBV7-9 and TRBJ2-5; 10 bases line up with TRBD2. There are 17 residues in the CDR3. The V and J ends lost 0 bases and 0 bases, in that order; junction bases with no gene match: 4. CDR1 is SEHNR, CDR2 FQNEAQ, per germline (reference sequence). CDR3 coding DNA: TGTGCCAGCAGCTTAGCTACGACTAGCGGGTACCAAGAGACCCAGTACTTC. This sequence encodes CASSLATTSGYQETQYF. Filled out from reference TRBV7-9 and TRBJ2-5, the complete variable domain reads DTGVSQNPRHKITKRGQNVTFRCDPISEHNRLYWYRQTLGQGPEFLTYFQNEAQLEKSRLLSDRFSAERPKGSFSTLEIQRTEQGDSAMYLCASSLATTSGYQETQYFGPGTRLLVL.

At least ten counts were recorded for this clonotype. The V gene is TRBV12-3 or TRBV12-4, the J gene TRBJ2-5; D possibly corresponds to TRBD1 (5 bases). The DNA end lines up better with TRBJ2-7; the J call may be wrong. This CDR3 is 15 amino acids long. The CDR3 DNA reads TGTGCCAGCAGTCCGGCGACAGCCCTGGCCTACGAGCAGTACTTC. Its protein is CASSPATALAYEQYF.

The CDR3 nucleotides are TGCAGTGCTAGACCCGGTTCGGACAGGGGGCAAGGAGATACGCAGTATTTT. Protein: CSARPGSDRGQGDTQYF. This chain uses TRBV20-1 with TRBJ2-3, with 11 bases that match TRBD1. CDR1 and CDR2 from the germline V gene are DFQATT and SNEGSKA (reference sequence). J lost 5 bases, V lost 2 bases, and 12 bases had no gene match. The CDR3 is made up of 17 amino acids.